The 23 T cell receptor beta chains below were found in one sample sequenced in a study of early T cells in non-severe SARS-CoV-2 infection. MiXCR was run by TCRdb on the 5' RACE reads, yielding one entry per CDR3 protein. The sample includes about 130,000 distinct CDR3 sequences, 15% of them seen just once. The sequenced sample was whole blood. The receptors were sampled from an adult who was a healthcare worker with PCR-confirmed SARS-CoV-2 infection or an uninfected control (not recorded which).

This clonotype showed up just a few times. This sequence joins TRBV20-1 and TRBJ2-1; D might be TRBD2 (6 bases). The germline CDR1 and CDR2 sequences are DFQATT and SNEGSKA (reference sequence). CDR3 length: 12 residues. The V gene lost 6 bases and the J gene lost 8 bases, with 14 bases spanning the gap. DNA for the CDR3: TGCAGTGCCCAGAGGGAGGTAGATGAGCAGTTCTTC. As protein: CSAQREVDEQFF.

This clonotype was recorded a few times. This chain connects TRBV29-1 to TRBJ1-1, with D hard to call. The CDR3 has 12 amino acids. Germline V lookup: CDR1 SQVTM, CDR2 ANQGSEA. The V end lost 4 bases, the J end lost 0 bases, and 6 bases lay between the germline ends. CDR3 nucleotides: TGCAGCGTTGGTCTTCTGAACACTGAAGCTTTCTTT. This encodes CSVGLLNTEAFF.

The CDR3 region is CASSRDRATQPQHF. In nucleotides, the CDR3 is TGTGCCAGCAGCCGAGACAGGGCGACTCAGCCCCAGCATTTT. The rearrangement links TRBV27 to TRBJ1-5, with 7 bases fitting TRBD1. The CDR3 has 14 residues. The trim removed 6 bases at V and 6 bases at J, leaving 8 bases unmatched. Germline CDR1 and CDR2: MNHEY and SMNVEV (reference sequence).

Only a few counts were recorded for this clonotype. The rearrangement uses TRBV19 and TRBJ1-2; D unresolved. The V gene lost 3 bases and the J gene lost 8 bases, with 10 bases spanning the gap. Germline V lookup: CDR1 LNHDA, CDR2 SQIVND (reference sequence). There are 12 residues in the CDR3. CDR3: CASSIRGGGYTF. In DNA form, the CDR3 reads TGTGCCAGTAGTATTCGGGGAGGAGGCTACACCTTC.

The rearrangement joins TRBV20-1 to TRBJ2-2; TRBD2 agrees at 7 bases. The germline CDR1 and CDR2 sequences are DFQATT and SNEGSKA (reference sequence). The J segment lost 5 bases and the V segment lost 0 bases, leaving 12 bases of the junction unmatched. The CDR3 sequence is 17 residues long. CDR3 bases: TGCAGTGCTAGAGATGCAACAGGCGCGGGGGTAACCGGGGAGCTGTTTTTT. Encoded protein: CSARDATGAGVTGELFF.

The DNA of the CDR3 is TGTGCCAGCACCATGACAGGGATGAACACTGAAGCTTTCTTT. Translated, it gives CASTMTGMNTEAFF. The rearrangement links TRBV7-9 to TRBJ1-1; TRBD1 matches 7 bases. CDR1 is SEHNR, CDR2 FQNEAQ, per germline (reference sequence). With 7 bases clipped from V and 0 bases from J, the junction kept 5 bases outside the gene matches. The CDR3 loop spans 14 amino acids. The full variable domain, in which reference TRBV7-9 and TRBJ1-1 provide the parts outside the CDR3, is DTGVSQNPRHKITKRGQNVTFRCDPISEHNRLYWYRQTLGQGPEFLTYFQNEAQLEKSRLLSDRFSAERPKGSFSTLEIQRTEQGDSAMYLCASTMTGMNTEAFFGQGTRLTVV.

The chain is built from TRBV11-2 and TRBJ1-1; D is unclear. Looked up from germline, CDR1 is SGHAT and CDR2 is FQNNGV. V lost 1 base to trimming and J lost 6 bases, with 15 bases between them. This CDR3 spans 15 amino acids. The CDR3 nucleotides are TGTGCCAGCAGCTTAGTATCCGGGGTGGCCGCTGAAGCTTTCTTT. It yields the protein CASSLVSGVAAEAFF.

The DNA for the CDR3 is TGCGCCAGCAGCTCTGACAGGGGGCGGAACGAGCAGTACTTC. Protein sequence: CASSSDRGRNEQYF. V gene TRBV5-1 combines with J gene TRBJ2-7, with 10 bases that match TRBD1. V lost 3 bases to trimming and J lost 5 bases; unmatched junction nucleotides: 5. Germline V gives CDR1 SGHRS, CDR2 YFSETQ. The CDR3 spans 14 residues.

Written as DNA, the CDR3 is TGTGCCAGCAGTTACAACTCTGGAAACACCATATATTTT. This codes for CASSYNSGNTIYF. This sequence joins TRBV6-6 and TRBJ1-3; D call uncertain. This CDR3 has 13 amino acids. Trimming shortened V by 2 bases and J by 0 bases, and 2 bases separated the two germline ends. Germline loops: CDR1 MNHNY, CDR2 SVGAGI (reference sequence).

This clonotype was detected many times. The CDR3 nucleotides are TGTGCCAGCAGCTTGGGTCGGGGTGAAGCTTTCTTT. It codes for CASSLGRGEAFF. The gene calls are TRBV5-6 and TRBJ1-1; no firm D call. From germline, CDR1 is SGHDT and CDR2 YYEEEE. This CDR3 has 12 residues. V was trimmed by 0 bases and J by 7 bases, leaving 7 bases between them.

J is TRBJ2-3 and V is TRBV3-1; TRBD2 might be the D (7 bases). CDR3 size: 15 residues. CDR1 is LGHDT and CDR2 is YNNKEL in the germline V gene (reference sequence). V lost 1 base and J 2 bases, leaving 10 bases between the germline ends. As DNA, the CDR3 is TGTGCCAGCAGCCAAGCGGGGGGCCCCACAGATACGCAGTATTTT. Encoded protein: CASSQAGGPTDTQYF.

This chain connects TRBV3-1 to TRBJ1-1; D not certain. The CDR3 length is 16 residues. The germline V and J ends were trimmed by 6 bases and 3 bases, with 20 bases remaining between them. Germline V CDR1 and CDR2: LGHDT, YNNKEL (reference sequence). This CDR3 is CASRTSPATAYTEAFF. DNA for the CDR3: TGTGCCAGCAGGACAAGCCCGGCGACGGCGTACACTGAAGCTTTCTTT. Variable domain in full (rest from reference TRBV3-1 and TRBJ1-1): DTAVSQTPKYLVTQMGNDKSIKCEQNLGHDTMYWYKQDSKKFLKIMFSYNNKELIINETVPNRFSPKSPDKAHLNLHINSLELGDSAVYFCASRTSPATAYTEAFFGQGTRLTVV.

This clonotype appeared a few times. The genes are TRBV4-2 and TRBJ2-1, with 13 bases aligning to TRBD2. The CDR3 loop spans 16 amino acids. J was trimmed by 7 bases and V by 0 bases; bases with no gene match: 3. CDR1 is LGHNA, CDR2 YNFKEQ, per germline. CDR3 protein: CASSQDTSGGANEQFF. As DNA, the CDR3 is TGTGCCAGCAGCCAAGATACTAGCGGGGGGGCTAATGAGCAGTTCTTC.

The genes are TRBV10-3 and TRBJ2-2; D unresolved. V was shortened by 7 bases and J by 2 bases, with 8 bases between the two germline ends. This CDR3 is built from 13 residues. CDR1 is ENHRY and CDR2 is SYGVKD in the germline V gene. CDR3 bases: TGTGCCATCACCCAGACTAACACCGGGGAGCTGTTTTTT. This gives the protein CAITQTNTGELFF.

This clonotype has just a few counts. V and J are TRBV6-6 and TRBJ1-6; D may be TRBD1 (5 bases). The germline V and J ends were trimmed by 7 bases and 5 bases, with 18 bases remaining between them. CDR3 length equals 16 residues. Per the germline V gene, CDR1 is MNHNY and CDR2 is SVGAGI (reference sequence). CDR3 bases: TGTGCCAGCACTGCAGGGCCGACAAATGATAATTCACCCCTCCACTTT. Translating gives CASTAGPTNDNSPLHF.

The CDR3, as DNA: TGTGCCAGCAGCTCCACCCTGAGCGGCGGCTACACCTTC. Translating gives CASSSTLSGGYTF. V gene TRBV11-2 combines with J gene TRBJ1-2; D unresolved. Trimming pared 4 bases from V and 8 bases from J, leaving 14 bases between. Looked up from germline, CDR1 is SGHAT and CDR2 is FQNNGV. The CDR3 is 13 amino acids.

This clonotype appeared many times. V is TRBV4-1 and J is TRBJ1-5; D remains ambiguous. Trimming removed 1 base from V and 4 bases from J, with 8 bases in between. Germline V gives CDR1 MGHRA, CDR2 YSYEKL. CDR3 length equals 14 residues. In DNA, the CDR3 is TGCGCCAGCAGCCAAGGGTCGGGAAATCAGCCCCAGCATTTT. Amino acid sequence: CASSQGSGNQPQHF.

This sequence joins TRBV20-1 and TRBJ1-1, with 8 nucleotides matching TRBD1. Trimming removed 3 bases from V and 0 bases from J; junction bases left unmatched: 9. CDR1 DFQATT and CDR2 SNEGSKA come from the germline V gene (reference sequence). This CDR3 is built from 16 residues. In DNA form, the CDR3 reads TGCAGTGCTAGCGGACAGGGTTTCTTCCTGAACACTGAAGCTTTCTTT. This sequence encodes CSASGQGFFLNTEAFF.

This clonotype was recorded many times. This sequence joins TRBV18 and TRBJ2-2, with 7 bases lining up with TRBD1. CDR1 KGHSH and CDR2 LQKENI come from the germline V gene. CDR3 length equals 15 residues. After removal of 3 bases from V and 3 bases from J, the junction contained 4 bases not matched to a gene. The CDR3 is CASSPETGYTGELFF. CDR3 DNA sequence: TGTGCCAGCTCACCCGAGACAGGGTACACCGGGGAGCTGTTTTTT.

This clonotype has at least ten counts. V usage is TRBV12-3 or TRBV12-4 and J usage is TRBJ1-4; a possible D gene is TRBD1 (5 bases). The CDR3 consists of 13 residues. Trimming removed 6 bases from V and 6 bases from J, with 11 bases in between. The CDR3 sequence is CASSPGTDEKLFF. CDR3 coding DNA: TGTGCCAGCAGCCCAGGGACGGATGAAAAACTGTTTTTT.

The gene calls are TRBV20-1 and TRBJ2-3; no definite D call. The CDR3 spans 13 residues. Trimming took 5 bases from V and 0 from J, leaving 9 bases between them. Per germline, CDR1 DFQATT and CDR2 SNEGSKA (reference sequence). CDR3 amino acids: CSALVTSTDTQYF. CDR3 nucleotide sequence: TGCAGTGCTCTGGTCACTAGCACAGATACGCAGTATTTT.

V usage is TRBV12-3 or TRBV12-4 and J usage is TRBJ1-1; tentative D call: TRBD1 (5 bases). The CDR3 covers 14 residues. The germline V and J ends were trimmed by 1 base and 5 bases, with 11 bases remaining between them. The CDR3 reads CASSLGTTWTEAFF. The CDR3 DNA is TGTGCCAGCAGTTTAGGGACAACTTGGACTGAAGCTTTCTTT.

As for this clonotype: One base away lies a much larger clone, so this may be a sequencing read error. CDR3 coding DNA: TGTGCCAGCAGATTAGGGCCGGACAGAGATACGCAGTATTTT. It specifies CASRLGPDRDTQYF. This chain connects TRBV7-2 to TRBJ2-3; the D gene is possibly TRBD1 (6 bases). The CDR3 is 14 residues long. Germline CDR1 and CDR2: SGHTA and FQGNSA. The complete variable domain, with remaining parts taken from reference TRBV7-2 and TRBJ2-3, reads GAGVSQSPSNKVTEKGKDVELRCDPISGHTALYWYRQSLGQGLEFLIYFQGNSAPDKSGLPSDRFSAERTGGSVSTLTIQRTQQEDSAVYLCASRLGPDRDTQYFGPGTRLTVL.